Shown below are 19 T cell receptor beta chains from a single sample sequenced in a study of blood T cell repertoires in COVID-19. Sequencing was performed with immunoSEQ multiplex PCR; in TCRdb, only in-frame clones are kept and a portion is missing. This repertoire shows 180,000 or so clones, around four fifths found once; its top ten account for approximately 4.4%. Sequenced input: PBMCs or T cells enriched from blood (not recorded which). These receptors all stem from a woman between 45 and 60 years old who had recovered from COVID-19.

J is TRBJ2-5 and V is TRBV7-9, with 11 bases fitting TRBD2. After removal of 5 bases from V and 4 bases from J, the junction contained 9 bases not matched to a gene. Per the germline V gene, CDR1 is SEHNR and CDR2 is FQNEAQ (reference sequence). This CDR3 region has 16 residues. CDR3 loop: CASSQPSGGPGETQYF. CDR3 DNA: TGTGCCAGCAGCCAGCCTAGCGGGGGGCCGGGAGAGACCCAGTACTTC.

V is TRBV19 and J is TRBJ1-4, with D tentatively TRBD1 (5 bases). V shed 11 bases and J shed 10 bases, with 14 bases lying between them. Germline lookup yields CDR1 LNHDA and CDR2 SQIVND (reference sequence). The CDR3 sequence is 11 residues long. The CDR3 protein is CAVVVGGKLFF. The DNA of the CDR3 is TGTGCCGTGGTTGTGGGGGGAAAACTGTTTTTT. The variable domain in full, completed from reference TRBV19 and TRBJ1-4, reads DGGITQSPKYLFRKEGQNVTLSCEQNLNHDAMYWYRQDPGQGLRLIYYSQIVNDFQKGDIAEGYSVSREKKESFPLTVTSAQKNPTAFYLCAVVVGGKLFFGSGTQLSVL.

The chain joins TRBV25-1 to TRBJ1-5; possibly TRBD1 for D (5 bases). Germline assignment: CDR1 MGHDK and CDR2 SYGVNS. The V end was cut by 1 base, the J end by 3 bases, with 16 bases between. This CDR3 contains 17 residues. The DNA of the CDR3 is TGTGCCAGCAGTGAATCTTTGGGGGGTGCAGACAATCAGCCCCAGCATTTT. This translates into CASSESLGGADNQPQHF. Full variable domain (remainder filled in from reference TRBV25-1 and TRBJ1-5): EADIYQTPRYLVIGTGKKITLECSQTMGHDKMYWYQQDPGMELHLIHYSYGVNSTEKGDLSSESTVSRIRTEHFPLTLESARPSHTSQYLCASSESLGGADNQPQHFGDGTRLSIL.

The count of this clone is one. The J gene is TRBJ1-2, the V gene TRBV27; TRBD1 matches 8 bases. Germline V gene data show CDR1 as MNHEY and CDR2 as SMNVEV (reference sequence). The CDR3 runs 14 residues. J gave up 1 base and V 3 bases, and 1 base lay outside the gene matches. CDR3 residues: CASSFDRGNYGYTF. For the CDR3, the DNA is TGTGCCAGCAGTTTTGACAGGGGTAACTATGGCTACACCTTC.

V gene TRBV6-2 or TRBV6-3 combines with J gene TRBJ2-7, with 10 bases fitting TRBD2. Germline CDR1 is MNHEY and CDR2 is SVGEGT. The CDR3 loop spans 14 amino acids. After removal of 2 bases from V and 4 bases from J, the junction contained 2 bases not matched to a gene. The CDR3 sequence: CASSYLAGEYEQYV. DNA for the CDR3: TGTGCCAGCAGTTACCTAGCGGGGGAGTACGAGCAGTACGTC.

The chain recombines TRBV5-1 with TRBJ2-3; TRBD1 is a possible D gene (6 bases). This CDR3 has 15 residues. The germline V gene encodes CDR1 SGHRS and CDR2 YFSETQ. Deletions cut 2 bases from V and 4 bases from J, with 14 bases between. The CDR3: CASSFVQGSADTQYF. The CDR3 nucleotides are TGCGCCAGCAGCTTCGTACAGGGTTCAGCAGATACGCAGTATTTT. Combining the CDR3 with reference TRBV5-1 and TRBJ2-3 gives the whole variable domain KAGVTQTPRYLIKTRGQQVTLSCSPISGHRSVSWYQQTPGQGLQFLFEYFSETQRNKGNFPGRFSGRQFSNSRSEMNVSTLELGDSALYLCASSFVQGSADTQYFGPGTRLTVL.

This clone was observed once. The chain is built from TRBV6-5 and TRBJ2-1; 7 bases line up with TRBD2. After removal of 0 bases from V and 5 bases from J, the junction contained 1 base not matched to a gene. The CDR3 is 14 amino acids. Germline V gene lookup returns CDR1 MNHEY and CDR2 SVGAGI. The CDR3 nucleotides read TGTGCCAGCAGTTACTCAGGGAGGGACAATGAGCAGTTCTTC. Its translation: CASSYSGRDNEQFF.

CDR3 amino acids: CASSSRVLGYTF. Written as DNA, the CDR3 is TGTGCCAGCAGTTCCAGGGTATTAGGCTACACCTTC. V gene TRBV12-3 or TRBV12-4 combines with J gene TRBJ1-2, with a tentative D call TRBD1 (5 bases). V lost 4 bases, J lost 8 bases, and 11 bases lay in between. The CDR3 runs to 12 residues.

The rearrangement links TRBV27 to TRBJ2-3; 14 positions match TRBD2. With V trimmed by 2 bases and J by 6 bases, 13 bases remained unmatched. The germline gives CDR1 MNHEY, CDR2 SMNVEV (reference sequence). The CDR3 is made up of 19 amino acids. The CDR3 reads CASSLHRLAGGTAGDTQYF. As DNA, the CDR3 is TGTGCCAGCAGTTTACACAGACTAGCGGGGGGGACAGCAGGGGATACGCAGTATTTT.

The J gene is TRBJ2-2, the V gene TRBV5-1; 8 bases are a match to TRBD2. Germline-derived CDR1 and CDR2 are SGHRS and YFSETQ. With V trimmed by 2 bases and J by 3 bases, 12 bases remained unmatched. CDR3 length: 18 residues. The CDR3 spells CASSFGGSGISDTGELFF. The DNA of the CDR3 is TGCGCCAGCAGCTTTGGTGGTAGCGGGATTAGTGACACCGGGGAGCTGTTTTTT.

V is TRBV30 and J is TRBJ1-2, with D hard to call. CDR1 GTSNPN and CDR2 SVGIG come from the germline V gene (reference sequence). Trimming removed 0 bases at V and 4 bases at J, with 18 bases between. CDR3 length equals 16 residues. CDR3 in amino acids: CAWSVGRLGNFYGYTF. As DNA, the CDR3 is TGTGCCTGGAGTGTAGGGAGGTTGGGGAACTTCTATGGCTACACCTTC.

This sequence joins TRBV7-9 and TRBJ1-1, with 8 bases matching TRBD1. Germline assignment: CDR1 SEHNR and CDR2 FQNEAQ (reference sequence). There are 14 residues in the CDR3. V dropped 1 base and J dropped 3; count of bases not matched to a gene: 1. The chain's CDR3 is CASSLGTGHTEAFF. The CDR3 coding sequence is TGTGCCAGCAGCTTAGGGACAGGGCACACTGAAGCTTTCTTT.

The chain carries TRBV3-1 (or the pseudogene TRBV3-2) and TRBJ1-3; a weak D match, TRBD1 (6 bases). The CDR3 is 14 amino acids. Germline V CDR1 and CDR2: LGHDT, YNNKEL (reference sequence). Trimming removed 6 bases from V and 1 base from J, with 10 bases in between. Here the CDR3 reads CASRQGPSGNTIYF. CDR3 nucleotide sequence: TGTGCCAGCAGACAGGGCCCTTCTGGAAACACCATATATTTT.

The chain recombines TRBV28 with TRBJ1-2; 8 bases are shared with TRBD1. The CDR3 consists of 14 residues. Germline values: CDR1 MDHEN, CDR2 SYDVKM. V gave up 5 bases and J gave up 7 bases; unmatched junction bases: 9. The CDR3 nucleotides read TGTGCCAGCAGTCCCGAGGACAGGGCGGGTGGCTACACCTTC. As protein: CASSPEDRAGGYTF.

This clone was detected only a few times. The V and J genes are TRBV10-3 and TRBJ1-1; the match to TRBD1 covers 8 bases. The CDR3 is made up of 17 amino acids. CDR1 and CDR2 from the germline V gene are ENHRY and SYGVKD. The ends lost 4 bases at V and 1 base at J; junction bases unmatched: 11. Here the CDR3 reads CAISGDLTGVGNTEAFF. The CDR3 nucleotides read TGTGCCATCAGTGGGGACTTGACAGGGGTCGGGAACACTGAAGCTTTCTTT.

This chain uses TRBV30 with TRBJ1-5; D possibly corresponds to TRBD1 (6 bases). Trimming left V 3 bases short and J 4 bases short, with 16 bases between. CDR1 and CDR2 from the germline V gene are GTSNPN and SVGIG (reference sequence). This CDR3 has 15 residues. CDR3: CAWSRGHRMNQPQHF. DNA for the CDR3: TGTGCCTGGAGCCGGGGACACCGGATGAATCAGCCCCAGCATTTT.

This chain links TRBV27 with TRBJ1-5; TRBD1 matches 7 bases. CDR3 length: 14 amino acids. V dropped 3 bases and J dropped 4; count of bases not matched to a gene: 3. The germline V gene encodes CDR1 MNHEY and CDR2 SMNVEV (reference sequence). CDR3 protein: CASSLTGMNQPQHF. CDR3 coding DNA: TGTGCCAGCAGTTTGACAGGGATGAATCAGCCCCAGCATTTT.

The chain links TRBV6-5 to TRBJ1-1; D gene uncertain. The V gene lost 0 bases and the J gene lost 5 bases, with 10 bases spanning the gap. CDR1 and CDR2 (germline): MNHEY, SVGAGI. The CDR3 is made up of 14 amino acids. The CDR3 DNA reads as TGTGCCAGCAGTTACTCGTTTTCGCGGACTGAAGCTTTCTTT. This gives the protein CASSYSFSRTEAFF.

V usage is TRBV3-1 (or the pseudogene TRBV3-2) and J usage is TRBJ2-3, with 11 bases lining up with TRBD2. The germline V gene has CDR1 LGHDT and CDR2 YNNKEL (reference sequence). The CDR3 extends over 15 amino acids. V dropped 1 base and J dropped 5; count of bases not matched to a gene: 2. The CDR3 reads CASSQATSGRDTQYF. The CDR3 DNA follows: TGTGCCAGCAGCCAAGCTACTAGCGGGAGAGATACGCAGTATTTT.